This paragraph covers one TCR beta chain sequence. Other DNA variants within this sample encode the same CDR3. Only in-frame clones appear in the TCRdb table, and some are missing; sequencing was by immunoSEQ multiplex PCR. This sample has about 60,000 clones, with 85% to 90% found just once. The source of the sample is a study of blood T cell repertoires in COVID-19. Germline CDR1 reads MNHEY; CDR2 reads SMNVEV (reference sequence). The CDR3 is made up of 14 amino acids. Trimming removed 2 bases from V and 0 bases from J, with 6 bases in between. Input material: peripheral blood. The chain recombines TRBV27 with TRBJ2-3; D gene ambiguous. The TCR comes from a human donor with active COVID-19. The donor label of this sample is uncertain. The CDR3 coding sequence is TGTGCCAGCAGTTTAGGAGCCAGCACAGATACGCAGTATTTT. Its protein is CASSLGASTDTQYF.